This TCR beta chain was sequenced for a study of blood T cell repertoires in COVID-19. Overall study context: COVID-19 samples, acute and convalescent, were from the United States, Italy and Spain.

Authors' methods: Reference gene primer amplification gave estimated nucleated cell counts. Profiled with immunoSEQ multiplex PCR; TCRdb holds only in-frame clones, not every one. V and J calls plus clone size are reproduced from that table; the DNA served to infer D and trimming. The data show about 50,000 clones, approximately 88% seen once. V shed 1 base and J shed 10 bases, with 7 bases lying between them. The CDR3 has 11 amino acids. In germline, CDR1 is LNHNV, CDR2 YYDKDF (reference sequence). The sequencing sample was made of peripheral blood. The receptor was isolated from a human donor in a cohort sampled during active COVID-19. The genes are TRBV15 and TRBJ1-2; unclear D gene. CDR3 bases: TGTGCCACCAGCAGAGTTGGCCACTACACCTTC. It codes for CATSRVGHYTF.